The present T cell receptor beta chain was sequenced within a study of regulatory T cells in long-lasting Graves disease. Study-wide results and limits: Exclusively peripheral blood, rather than thyroid tissue, was studied.

Stated time point: persistent/refractory GD, antithyroid drugs over 5 years with positive TRAb. Construction of the TCR library relied on RNA isolated from PBMCs. Per the germline V gene, CDR1 is MNHEY and CDR2 is SMNVEV (reference sequence). CDR3 length: 16 amino acids. Trimming cost V 1 base and J 0 bases; bases outside gene matches: 3. With iRepertoire HTBI primers and Arm-PCR of CDR3 regions, TCR beta libraries were built. TCRdb re-called the multiplex PCR reads with MiXCR, one entry per CDR3 protein. The sample holds more than 650,000 distinct CDR3 sequences, around 30% seen once. A remark on this clonotype: The antigen remains unidentified.

The V call is TRBV27, the J call TRBJ2-3, with TRBD2 matching over 8 bases. The TCR comes from a female donor with Graves disease. Sequencing was performed on peripheral blood mononuclear cells (PBMCs), taken when the disease was refractory, from a patient treated with antithyroid drugs. CDR3 coding DNA: TGTGCCAGCAGTTTATTTCCTAGCGGGAGCACAGATACGCAGTATTTT. This sequence encodes CASSLFPSGSTDTQYF.